This T cell receptor (beta chain) was observed in a study of shared clonotypes between healthy human individuals. Study as a whole: Three plates were used per donor for CD4 naive, three for CD4 memory, two for CD8 naive and one for CD8 memory.

The sample holds many counts of this clone. Deep-level settings were used for running the assay. Only in-frame clones appear in the TCRdb table, and some are missing; sequencing was by immunoSEQ multiplex PCR. The table has roughly 330,000 clones, approximately 74% seen once. V was cut by 0 bases and J by 7 bases, with 21 bases left in between. CDR3 length: 17 amino acids. CDR1 and CDR2 from the germline V gene are GTSNPN and SVGIG (reference sequence). The rearrangement joins TRBV30 to TRBJ1-4, with a weak D call TRBD1 (6 bases). This receptor was obtained from a man aged 25 to 40 in good health. Sequencing was performed on memory CD4+ T cells sorted from blood. The sample's subset: CD45RA-negative fraction. In DNA form, the CDR3 reads TGTGCCTGGAGTGTACGCGCTCTCGACAGGCGAAGTGAAAAACTGTTTTTT. This sequence encodes CAWSVRALDRRSEKLFF.